This is a list of T cell receptor beta chains from one sample in a study of blood T cell repertoires in COVID-19. The data were produced by immunoSEQ multiplex PCR, yet TCRdb's version contains in-frame clones alone and is incomplete. The sample consists of around 180,000 clones, more than 70% of them appearing once. Input material: peripheral blood. All receptors come from a human donor in a cohort sampled during active COVID-19. Each CDR3 is given with its conserved first and last residue. D genes are given only for firm matches. Size is omitted from some rows. Given values are once, few, many or a class for expanded clones.

V gene: TRBV27
D gene: TRBD2
clone size: -
J gene: TRBJ2-2
CDR3 protein: CASSLTAGEVAGELFF
CDR3 DNA: TGTGCCAGCAGTTTAACAGCGGGAGAAGTAGCGGGGGAGCTGTTTTTT

V gene: TRBV29-1
D gene: TRBD1
clone size: -
J gene: TRBJ1-4
CDR3 protein: CSGGQATNEKLFF
CDR3 DNA: TGCAGCGGGGGACAGGCAACTAATGAAAAACTGTTTTTT

V gene: TRBV29-1
D gene: -
clone size: -
J gene: TRBJ1-1
CDR3 protein: CSASDRTEAFF
CDR3 DNA: TGCAGCGCCAGCGACAGGACGGAAGCTTTCTTT

V gene: TRBV28
D gene: TRBD1
clone size: -
J gene: TRBJ2-7
CDR3 protein: CASSNRDRGPDEQYF
CDR3 DNA: TGTGCCAGCAGTAACCGGGACAGGGGGCCCGACGAGCAGTACTTC

V gene: TRBV7-2
D gene: TRBD2
clone size: -
J gene: TRBJ2-7
CDR3 protein: CASSSSGGDGEQYF
CDR3 DNA: TGTGCCAGCAGTTCGAGCGGGGGGGACGGCGAGCAGTACTTC

V gene: TRBV13
D gene: -
clone size: -
J gene: TRBJ2-2
CDR3 protein: CASSLEARGTGELFF
CDR3 DNA: TGTGCCAGCAGCTTAGAGGCCAGGGGCACCGGGGAGCTGTTTTTT

V gene: TRBV30
D gene: -
clone size: -
J gene: TRBJ1-1
CDR3 protein: CAWSVGHPLNTEAFF
CDR3 DNA: TGTGCCTGGAGTGTGGGACACCCTTTGAACACTGAAGCTTTCTTT

V gene: TRBV18
D gene: -
clone size: once
J gene: TRBJ2-7
CDR3 protein: CASSPRYEVSYEQYF
CDR3 DNA: TGTGCCAGCTCACCACGGTATGAGGTTTCCTACGAGCAGTACTTC

V gene: TRBV29-1
D gene: -
clone size: -
J gene: TRBJ1-5
CDR3 protein: CSVGTNNQPQHF
CDR3 DNA: TGCAGCGTTGGGACAAACAATCAGCCCCAGCATTTT

V gene: TRBV7-9
D gene: TRBD1
clone size: -
J gene: TRBJ1-1
CDR3 protein: CASSLASATGEAFF
CDR3 DNA: TGTGCCAGCAGCTTAGCTAGTGCGACAGGGGAAGCTTTCTTT

V gene: TRBV24-1
D gene: -
clone size: -
J gene: TRBJ2-1
CDR3 protein: CATQATGFEDEQFF
CDR3 DNA: TGTGCCACCCAGGCGACAGGTTTCGAGGATGAGCAGTTCTTC

V gene: TRBV27
D gene: TRBD2
clone size: few
J gene: TRBJ2-7
CDR3 protein: CASSVGTSGGAGEQYF
CDR3 DNA: TGTGCCAGCAGTGTCGGGACTAGCGGGGGGGCTGGCGAGCAGTACTTC

V gene: TRBV10-1
D gene: -
clone size: -
J gene: TRBJ2-5
CDR3 protein: CASSESGVETQYF
CDR3 DNA: TGCGCCAGCAGTGAGTCCGGTGTGGAGACCCAGTACTTC

V gene: TRBV4-2
D gene: -
clone size: -
J gene: TRBJ2-1
CDR3 protein: CASSQDKGSYNEQFF
CDR3 DNA: TGTGCCAGCAGCCAAGATAAGGGGTCCTACAATGAGCAGTTCTTC

V gene: TRBV5-1
D gene: TRBD2
clone size: -
J gene: TRBJ2-1
CDR3 protein: CASSFTGLAGNEQFF
CDR3 DNA: TGCGCCAGCAGCTTTACGGGACTAGCGGGTAATGAGCAGTTCTTC

V gene: TRBV11-2
D gene: TRBD2
clone size: -
J gene: TRBJ2-3
CDR3 protein: CASSNPGGGPDTQYF
CDR3 DNA: TGTGCCAGCAGCAACCCCGGGGGGGGCCCCGATACGCAGTATTTT

V gene: TRBV5-4
D gene: TRBD1
clone size: once
J gene: TRBJ2-7
CDR3 protein: CASSLGQGGYEQYF
CDR3 DNA: TGTGCCAGCAGCCTGGGACAGGGCGGGTACGAGCAGTACTTC